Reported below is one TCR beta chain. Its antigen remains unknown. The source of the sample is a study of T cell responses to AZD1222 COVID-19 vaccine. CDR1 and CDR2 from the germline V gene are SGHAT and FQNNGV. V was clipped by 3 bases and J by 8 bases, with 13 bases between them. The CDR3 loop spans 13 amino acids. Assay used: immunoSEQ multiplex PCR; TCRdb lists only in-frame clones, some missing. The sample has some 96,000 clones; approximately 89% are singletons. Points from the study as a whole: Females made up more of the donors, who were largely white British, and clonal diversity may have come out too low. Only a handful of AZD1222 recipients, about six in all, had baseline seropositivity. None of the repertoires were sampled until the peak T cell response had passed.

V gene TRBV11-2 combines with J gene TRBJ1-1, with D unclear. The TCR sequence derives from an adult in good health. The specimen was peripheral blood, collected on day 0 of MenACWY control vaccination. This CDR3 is CASSFEPGEEAFF. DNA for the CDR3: TGTGCCAGCAGCTTCGAACCTGGGGAGGAAGCTTTCTTT.